This T cell receptor beta chain was recovered during a study of T-cell memory formation after mild COVID-19. Overall study context: There were largely donor-specific TCR clusters.

One entry per CDR3 protein, called by TCRdb with MiXCR from the 5' RACE reads. The table shows approximately 150,000 distinct CDR3 sequences, with about a fifth occurring only once. Points on this clonotype: Its antigen is not known.

Study-level points and caveats: Mostly located in CM and EM were contracting CD4+ clones, with contracting CD8+ clones located in EMRA.

The CDR3 is 15 residues long. The V and J ends lost 3 bases and 4 bases, in that order; junction bases with no gene match: 6. Sequencing was performed on PBMCs or a T cell subset sorted from them (not recorded which). V and J are TRBV12-3 or TRBV12-4 and TRBJ1-5; 7 bases map to TRBD1. The source of this sequence is an adult woman who had mild COVID-19 (a few samples of this study predate the infection). Cell type and time point are not known. The CDR3 nucleotides read TGTGCCAGCAGTTTCGAAGGGGGCCCGAATCAGCCCCAGCATTTT. It is translated as CASSFEGGPNQPQHF.